A single sample is the source of the 5 T cell receptor beta chains below, sequenced in a study of post-analysis software for immune sequencing data. Broader study findings: Patients showed TRBV5-6, TRBV5-1 and TRBV20-1 among roughly five TRBV segments more frequent than in controls.

Tagging with unique molecular identifiers was a feature of the TCR beta cDNA libraries. TCRdb passed the PCR reads through MiXCR, listing each CDR3 protein once. Of about 570,000 distinct CDR3 sequences in the sample, around 36% were seen once. The antigens of these receptors remain unknown. Sample: blood. Receptors were obtained from a girl under 18 with multiple sclerosis.

This clonotype has only a few counts. The chain employs TRBV9 and TRBJ2-1; D is perhaps TRBD1 or TRBD2 (6 bases each). The CDR3 totals 16 residues. Trimming cost V 2 bases and J 0 bases, with 12 bases left between them. The V gene's germline CDR1 is SGDLS and CDR2 YYNGEE. CDR3 region: CASSVGGRTSYNEQFF. The CDR3 nucleotides read TGTGCCAGCAGCGTCGGGGGCCGAACCTCCTACAATGAGCAGTTCTTC.

There are a few counts of this clonotype. The chain recombines TRBV5-1 with TRBJ2-3, with TRBD2 matching over 11 bases. The CDR3 covers 15 residues. Germline V gene data show CDR1 as SGHRS and CDR2 as YFSETQ. Losses at the gene ends were 4 bases for V and 7 bases for J; bases not matched to a gene: 8. In DNA form, the CDR3 reads TGCGCCAGCAGCCCACCTAGCGGGGGGAGCCATACGCAGTATTTT. Protein product: CASSPPSGGSHTQYF.

The chain employs TRBV4-2 and TRBJ2-7; 9 bases map to TRBD2. Trimming at V came to 0 bases and at J to 6 bases, leaving 9 bases not matched to a gene. CDR3 length: 16 amino acids. Germline values: CDR1 LGHNA, CDR2 YNFKEQ. As DNA, the CDR3 is TGTGCCAGCAGCCAAGAATCTGCTAGCGGGGTTGGCGAGCAGTACTTC. The encoded protein is CASSQESASGVGEQYF.

The CDR3 DNA reads as TGTGCCAGCAGAGGACAGGGGGCAGCCTACGAGCGGTACTTC. Translation gives CASRGQGAAYERYF. This chain connects TRBV6-2 or TRBV6-3 to TRBJ2-4, with 11 bases matching TRBD1. V gave up 6 bases and J gave up 15 bases; unmatched junction bases: 13. CDR3 length: 14 amino acids. Germline-derived CDR1 and CDR2 are MNHEY and SVGEGT.

This clonotype was picked up a small number of times. J is TRBJ2-7 and V is TRBV5-5; D gene unclear. Trimming left V 0 bases short and J 7 bases short, with 11 bases between. Germline V CDR1 and CDR2: SGHKS, YYEKEE (reference sequence). The CDR3 runs to 13 residues. CDR3 nucleotides: TGTGCCAGCAGCTTGGACAACCTTCGGGAGCAGTACTTC. Translation: CASSLDNLREQYF.